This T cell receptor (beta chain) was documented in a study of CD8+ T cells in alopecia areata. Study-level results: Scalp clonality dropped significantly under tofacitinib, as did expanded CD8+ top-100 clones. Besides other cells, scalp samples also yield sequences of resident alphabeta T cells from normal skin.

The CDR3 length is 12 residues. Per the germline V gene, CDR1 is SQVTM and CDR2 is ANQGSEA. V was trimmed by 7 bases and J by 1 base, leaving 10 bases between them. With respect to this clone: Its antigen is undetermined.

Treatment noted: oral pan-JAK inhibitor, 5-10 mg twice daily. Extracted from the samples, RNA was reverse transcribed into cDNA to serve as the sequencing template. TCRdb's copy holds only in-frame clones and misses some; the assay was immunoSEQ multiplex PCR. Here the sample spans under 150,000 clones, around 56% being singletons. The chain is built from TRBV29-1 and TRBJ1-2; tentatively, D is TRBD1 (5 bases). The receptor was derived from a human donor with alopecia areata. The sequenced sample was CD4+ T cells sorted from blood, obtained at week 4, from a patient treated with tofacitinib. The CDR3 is CSAQENNYGYTF. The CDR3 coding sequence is TGCAGCGCACAGGAGAATAACTATGGCTACACCTTC.